Below, 5 T cell receptor beta chains from the same sample are listed, as sequenced in a study of technical replicates of blood from several donors. TCRdb's table, derived via immunoSEQ multiplex PCR, lists solely in-frame clones and lacks some. The sample shows tens of thousands of clones, 85% to 95% of them seen only once. The sequenced sample consisted of T cells isolated from PBMCs. These receptors originate from a human donor in good health.

CDR3 residues: CASSSIYEQYF. CDR3 coding DNA: TGTGCCAGCAGCTCTATCTACGAGCAGTACTTC. The J gene is TRBJ2-7, the V gene TRBV11-2; no clear D gene. The CDR3 sequence is 11 residues long. The V gene's germline CDR1 is SGHAT and CDR2 FQNNGV. Trimming left V 4 bases short and J 3 bases short, with 4 bases between.

The genes are TRBV25-1 and TRBJ2-2; the match to TRBD1 covers 9 bases. The J segment lost 3 bases and the V segment lost 5 bases, leaving 10 bases of the junction unmatched. Germline V gene sequence: CDR1 MGHDK, CDR2 SYGVNS. The CDR3 sequence is 17 residues long. The CDR3 here is CASSPHPGQGYTGELFF. CDR3 nucleotide sequence: TGTGCCAGCAGTCCTCATCCGGGACAGGGTTACACCGGGGAGCTGTTTTTT.

The rearrangement links TRBV15 to TRBJ2-2; a weak D match, TRBD1 (5 bases). V was pared by 4 bases and J by 5 bases, with 8 bases between. Germline values: CDR1 LNHNV, CDR2 YYDKDF (reference sequence). CDR3 length equals 13 residues. The CDR3 bases are TGTGCCACCAGCACTCCAGGGACCGGGGAGCTGTTTTTT. Its translation: CATSTPGTGELFF.

This clone was counted a single time. The chain couples TRBV18 to TRBJ1-1; D gene ambiguous. The CDR3 sequence is 15 residues long. Trimming took 3 bases from V and 3 from J, leaving 14 bases between them. Germline lookup yields CDR1 KGHSH and CDR2 LQKENI. The CDR3 sequence: CASSPNRSPYTEAFF. CDR3 DNA: TGTGCCAGCTCACCTAATAGGAGCCCCTACACTGAAGCTTTCTTT. Looking up the rest from reference TRBV18 and TRBJ1-1 gives the full variable domain: NAGVMQNPRHLVRRRGQEARLRCSPMKGHSHVYWYRQLPEEGLKFMVYLQKENIIDESGMPKERFSAEFPKEGPSILRIQQVVRGDSAAYFCASSPNRSPYTEAFFGQGTRLTVV.

V is TRBV28 and J is TRBJ2-7; D is perhaps TRBD2 (6 bases). Germline CDR1 and CDR2: MDHEN and SYDVKM. V was trimmed by 3 bases and J by 5 bases, leaving 20 bases between them. This CDR3 is 16 amino acids long. CDR3 sequence reads: CASSFSPWDGGNEQYF. In DNA form, the CDR3 reads TGTGCCAGCAGTTTCAGTCCTTGGGACGGGGGTAACGAGCAGTACTTC.